The 18 T cell receptor beta chains below were found in one sample sequenced in a study of blood T cells in healthy people across ages. A second roughly 6 to 11 cycle PCR used barcoded and J-beta primers. One entry per CDR3 protein, called by TCRdb with MiXCR from the 5' RACE reads. The sample lists 1.5 million to 2 million distinct CDR3 sequences, about 35% occurring once. The sequenced sample was blood. These receptor sequences come from a woman in her 30s in good health.

This chain's CDR3 is CSAPGPGQSNEKLFF. Here the CDR3 DNA reads TGCAGTGCCCCCGGGCCGGGACAGAGTAATGAAAAACTGTTTTTT. J is TRBJ1-4 and V is TRBV20-1; TRBD1 matches 7 bases. With 6 bases clipped from V and 4 bases from J, the junction kept 11 bases outside the gene matches. CDR3 length equals 15 residues. CDR1 and CDR2 from the germline V gene are DFQATT and SNEGSKA (reference sequence).

Only a few counts were recorded for this clonotype. V is TRBV20-1 and J is TRBJ1-1, with no clear D. Looked up from germline, CDR1 is DFQATT and CDR2 is SNEGSKA (reference sequence). CDR3 length: 13 residues. Trimming took 2 bases from V and 4 from J, leaving 11 bases between them. The CDR3 DNA is TGCAGTGCTAGAAAAAAGTGGAGCACTGAAGCTTTCTTT. As protein: CSARKKWSTEAFF.

The chain carries TRBV20-1 and TRBJ2-7; D unclear. Trimming took off 6 bases at V and 4 bases at J, with 16 bases between the two ends. This CDR3 region has 13 residues. Germline values: CDR1 DFQATT, CDR2 SNEGSKA (reference sequence). The CDR3 protein is CSAKGQGKYEQYF. In DNA, the CDR3 is TGCAGTGCCAAAGGTCAAGGAAAATACGAGCAGTACTTC.

Remarks on this clonotype: Germline and junction disagree at one end, which may indicate a read error. The chain joins TRBV6-6 to TRBJ1-5; D unresolved. Germline values: CDR1 MNHNY, CDR2 SVGAGI (reference sequence). The CDR3 sequence is 12 residues long. As DNA, the CDR3 is TGTGCCTGCAGTTATTTTAATCAGCCCCAGCATTTT. This encodes CACSYFNQPQHF.

This clonotype has more than one count but fewer than ten. V is TRBV2 and J is TRBJ2-7, with 7 bases matching TRBD1. Per germline, CDR1 SNHLY and CDR2 FYNNEI. The V gene end was trimmed by 2 bases and the J gene end by 3 bases; junction bases not matched to a gene: 7. CDR3 length: 15 amino acids. The CDR3 loop is CASSENRGLIYEQYF. In DNA, the CDR3 is TGTGCCAGCAGTGAAAACAGGGGTTTAATCTACGAGCAGTACTTC.

Details on this clonotype: Germline is not matched at one junction end, which may reflect a read error. The chain has TRBV10-2 and TRBJ1-1; 7 bases map to TRBD1. Germline lookup yields CDR1 WSHSY and CDR2 SAAADI. The CDR3 has 13 amino acids. Here the CDR3 DNA reads TGCACCAGCAGGCCAGGGGGTGGCACTGAAGCTTTCTTT. Its translation is CTSRPGGGTEAFF.

This clonotype was observed a few times. J is TRBJ1-2 and V is TRBV3-1; D is ambiguous. Germline V gene lookup returns CDR1 LGHDT and CDR2 YNNKEL (reference sequence). This CDR3 comprises 14 residues. V was trimmed by 4 bases and J by 5 bases, leaving 14 bases between them. The DNA of the CDR3 is TGTGCCAGCAGCCCCAGTCGCGGATCGTATGGCTACACCTTC. Translated: CASSPSRGSYGYTF.

This chain connects TRBV7-9 to TRBJ2-7, with D perhaps matching TRBD1 (6 bases). The CDR3 is 15 residues long. CDR1 is SEHNR and CDR2 is FQNEAQ in the germline V gene (reference sequence). V gave up 3 bases and J gave up 0 bases, with 12 bases separating them. CDR3 DNA sequence: TGTGCCAGCAGCTTTTACAGGGAACGCTCCTACGAGCAGTACTTC. Translating it yields CASSFYRERSYEQYF.

This clonotype has at least ten counts. The chain is built from TRBV28 and TRBJ1-2; D possibly corresponds to TRBD1 (5 bases). This CDR3 comprises 14 residues. V was clipped by 6 bases and J by 10 bases, with 21 bases between them. Per the germline V gene, CDR1 is MDHEN and CDR2 is SYDVKM. CDR3 sequence reads: CASRPDAGRGVYTF. In DNA form, the CDR3 reads TGTGCCAGCAGACCCGATGCGGGACGCGGGGTCTACACCTTC.

The table lists this clonotype with a few counts. The V and J genes are TRBV7-9 and TRBJ2-3; unclear D gene. Germline loops: CDR1 SEHNR, CDR2 FQNEAQ (reference sequence). There are 15 residues in the CDR3. V lost 7 bases, J lost 5 bases, and 19 bases lay in between. In nucleotides, the CDR3 is TGTGCCAGCATACAAACGCCGGGCCCCCGAGATACGCAGTATTTT. Its protein is CASIQTPGPRDTQYF.

This clonotype showed up just a few times. J is TRBJ2-1 and V is TRBV5-1; 7 positions match TRBD1. J lost 4 bases, V lost 3 bases, and 7 bases had no gene match. Germline V lookup: CDR1 SGHRS, CDR2 YFSETQ. The CDR3 length is 15 residues. The DNA for the CDR3 is TGCGCCAGCAGCTCTCCGGGACAGATTTACAATGAGCAGTTCTTC. Translated: CASSSPGQIYNEQFF.

This clonotype was seen a handful of times. The V call is TRBV4-1, the J call TRBJ2-7; D may be TRBD1 (5 bases). With 4 bases removed from V and 3 bases from J, the gap between germline ends came to 13 bases. The CDR3 spans 14 residues. Germline CDR1 reads MGHRA; CDR2 reads YSYEKL. The CDR3 DNA reads TGCGCCAGCAGCCGACAGAAAGGAGTCTACGAGCAGTACTTC. Its translation is CASSRQKGVYEQYF.

This chain links TRBV20-1 with TRBJ2-7; 8 nucleotides agree with TRBD2. The DNA end lines up better with TRBJ2-5; the J call may be wrong. Germline CDR1 reads DFQATT; CDR2 reads SNEGSKA (reference sequence). The length of the CDR3 is 13 residues. The CDR3 region has the DNA TGCAGTGCATCTACAGCGGGAGAAGAGACCCAGTACTTC. It specifies CSASTAGEETQYF.

Regarding this clonotype: At one of its ends the junction is not consistent with the germline gene, which may arise from a read error. This chain connects TRBV20-1 to TRBJ2-1; 8 bases align to TRBD2. The germline gives CDR1 DFQATT, CDR2 SNEGSKA (reference sequence). The CDR3 loop spans 13 amino acids. DNA for the CDR3: TGCAGTACTAGAGATGGATCCGCGGGAGGACAGTTCTTC. The encoded protein is CSTRDGSAGGQFF.

The rearrangement uses TRBV20-1 and TRBJ1-5; the D is unclear. V lost 3 bases, J lost 2 bases, and 8 bases lay in between. CDR3 length: 13 amino acids. Germline-derived CDR1 and CDR2 are DFQATT and SNEGSKA (reference sequence). The CDR3 DNA reads TGCAGTGCTAGGCGACCTGGCAATCAGCCCCAGCATTTT. Its translation is CSARRPGNQPQHF.

In its sample, this clonotype was seen a few times. The genes are TRBV20-1 and TRBJ2-3, with TRBD1 as a possible D gene (5 bases). The CDR3 has 17 amino acids. CDR1 DFQATT and CDR2 SNEGSKA come from the germline V gene (reference sequence). V lost 2 bases, J lost 3 bases, and 21 bases lay in between. CDR3 protein: CSARPNPAYPGTDTQYF. Written as DNA, the CDR3 is TGCAGTGCTAGACCTAACCCGGCATACCCAGGGACAGATACGCAGTATTTT.

The chain joins TRBV7-2 to TRBJ1-4; D is possibly TRBD1 (6 bases). Trimming shortened V by 2 bases and J by 14 bases, and 9 bases separated the two germline ends. Germline V gene lookup returns CDR1 SGHTA and CDR2 FQGNSA. CDR3 length: 11 residues. The CDR3 DNA sequence: TGTGCCAGCAGCTTAACAGGGTATCTGTTTTTT. Translated: CASSLTGYLFF.

V and J are TRBV6-5 and TRBJ2-1; D possibly corresponds to TRBD2 (7 bases). CDR1 is MNHEY, CDR2 SVGAGI, per germline. With 2 bases removed from V and 5 bases from J, the gap between germline ends came to 22 bases. The CDR3 extends over 18 amino acids. The CDR3 DNA reads TGTGCCAGCAGTTACGGGGCGGGGGCATCTCCAAGCAACAATGAGCAGTTCTTC. This translates into CASSYGAGASPSNNEQFF.